These 11 T cell receptor beta chains were sequenced from one sample in a study of CD8 T cells in ankylosing spondylitis. For these receptors, no antigen is known. MiXCR was run by TCRdb on the 5' RACE reads, yielding one entry per CDR3 protein. The sample holds 500,000 to 650,000 distinct CDR3 sequences, roughly 5% seen once. Study-level findings and limits: Several highly homologous variants made up a TCR beta motif, and this motif appeared characteristic of ankylosing spondylitis blood.

Sequences were obtained from blood, either unsorted or a sorted T cell fraction (not recorded which). The receptors here all came from a male donor with ankylosing spondylitis.

This clonotype has at least ten counts. V is TRBV11-1 and J is TRBJ1-1; D may be TRBD1 (5 bases). Germline V gene sequence: CDR1 SGHAT, CDR2 FQDESV (reference sequence). Trimming removed 1 base from V and 6 bases from J, with 9 bases in between. This CDR3 region has 13 residues. Here the CDR3 reads CASSLGGWSEAFF. CDR3 bases: TGTGCCAGCAGCTTAGGGGGCTGGTCTGAAGCTTTCTTT.

This clonotype has ten or more counts. The V gene is TRBV9, the J gene TRBJ1-2; no clear D gene. Germline V gene lookup returns CDR1 SGDLS and CDR2 YYNGEE. Between the trimmed V and J ends, which lost 7 bases and 9 bases, there was a span of 19 bases. The CDR3 contains 13 residues. CDR3 DNA: TGTGCCAGCGGGATCAGTGGGTCTCCGAGCTACACCTTC. This encodes CASGISGSPSYTF.

This clonotype was seen many times. V is TRBV7-9 and J is TRBJ1-1; D is undetermined. V was pared by 9 bases and J by 7 bases, with 12 bases between. Germline-derived CDR1 and CDR2 are SEHNR and FQNEAQ (reference sequence). The CDR3 length is 11 residues. This CDR3 reads CASTQFGEAFF. In nucleotides, the CDR3 is TGTGCCAGTACACAGTTTGGTGAAGCTTTCTTT. Complete variable domain (other parts from reference TRBV7-9 and TRBJ1-1): DTGVSQNPRHKITKRGQNVTFRCDPISEHNRLYWYRQTLGQGPEFLTYFQNEAQLEKSRLLSDRFSAERPKGSFSTLEIQRTEQGDSAMYLCASTQFGEAFFGQGTRLTVV.

This clonotype occurred many times. The chain joins TRBV25-1 to TRBJ2-5; tentatively, D is TRBD2 (6 bases). V lost 2 bases, J lost 5 bases, and 21 bases lay in between. This CDR3 comprises 17 residues. CDR1 and CDR2 from the germline V gene are MGHDK and SYGVNS. In DNA, the CDR3 is TGTGCCAGCAGTGAACCCCGCCGGCAAGGGGCGGGGGAGACCCAGTACTTC. Translation: CASSEPRRQGAGETQYF.

This clonotype was seen repeatedly, ten times or more. V usage is TRBV20-1 and J usage is TRBJ1-1; D is unresolved. Germline V CDR1 and CDR2: DFQATT, SNEGSKA (reference sequence). The CDR3 totals 15 residues. V lost 0 bases and J lost 2, with 13 bases in between. The CDR3 DNA sequence: TGCAGTGCTAGAGACGTGACCTTTTTAAACACTGAAGCTTTCTTT. It is translated as CSARDVTFLNTEAFF.

Of note for this clonotype: This may arise from a read error, as a much more abundant clone is one base away. The CDR3 DNA follows: TGCGCCAGCAGCCTCGGACGGAACAGGGCGAGCTCCTACGAGCAGTACTTC. This codes for CASSLGRNRASSYEQYF. This sequence joins TRBV5-1 and TRBJ2-7; TRBD1 is a possible D gene (6 bases). The CDR3 loop spans 17 amino acids. In germline, CDR1 is SGHRS, CDR2 YFSETQ. Trimming pared 4 bases from V and 0 bases from J, leaving 20 bases between.

The table lists this clonotype with many counts. The chain recombines TRBV6-5 with TRBJ2-1; D is unclear. Germline CDR1 and CDR2: MNHEY and SVGAGI. Between the trimmed V and J ends, which lost 0 bases and 0 bases, there was a span of 12 bases. There are 17 residues in the CDR3. DNA for the CDR3: TGTGCCAGCAGTTACTCGAATCGGGTCAGCTCCTACAATGAGCAGTTCTTC. Its translation is CASSYSNRVSSYNEQFF.

The sample holds a few counts of this clonotype. V usage is TRBV29-1 and J usage is TRBJ2-3, with 8 nucleotides matching TRBD1. This CDR3 region has 13 residues. Germline CDR1 reads SQVTM; CDR2 reads ANQGSEA. The J segment lost 5 bases and the V segment lost 6 bases, leaving 7 bases of the junction unmatched. The CDR3 DNA follows: TGCAGCGTCCGACAGGGGTCAGGAGATACGCAGTATTTT. As protein: CSVRQGSGDTQYF.

This clonotype was seen ten or more times. The chain couples TRBV10-3 to TRBJ1-1; D unclear. Trimming removed 0 bases from V and 5 bases from J, with 7 bases in between. CDR1 is ENHRY, CDR2 SYGVKD, per germline. The CDR3 spans 13 residues. The CDR3 reads CAISESGETEAFF. For the CDR3, the DNA is TGTGCCATCAGTGAGTCGGGCGAAACTGAAGCTTTCTTT.

This clonotype was observed many times. The chain has TRBV24-1 and TRBJ2-1, with 8 bases aligning to TRBD2. CDR1 is KGHDR and CDR2 is SFDVKD in the germline V gene. The CDR3 is 16 amino acids. Germline trimming cut 4 bases from V and 7 bases from J; bases unmatched to any gene: 11. The CDR3 DNA is TGTGCCACCAGTGACTGGGGGACTAGATTGCTAAATGAGCAGTTCTTC. This codes for CATSDWGTRLLNEQFF.

This clonotype was recorded many times. This sequence joins TRBV20-1 and TRBJ1-6; possibly TRBD1 for D (5 bases). Germline V lookup: CDR1 DFQATT, CDR2 SNEGSKA (reference sequence). The CDR3 is made up of 12 amino acids. Trimming removed 6 bases at V and 9 bases at J, with 12 bases between. The CDR3 loop is CSANPGGSPLHF. The CDR3, as DNA: TGCAGTGCGAACCCGGGGGGTTCACCCCTCCACTTT.